The 6 T cell receptor beta chains below were found in one sample sequenced in a study of response to subunit inactivated influenza vaccine. TCRdb processed the RT-PCR reads anew with MiXCR; each CDR3 protein has one entry. This table holds some 480,000 distinct CDR3 sequences, roughly 9.7% found once. Sample: PBMCs from blood, taken about 40 days after vaccination. These receptor sequences come from a man in his fifties or sixties who received an inactivated influenza vaccine.

A few counts support this clonotype. This sequence joins TRBV4-1 and TRBJ1-2, with 12 bases aligning to TRBD1. V shed 3 bases and J 4 bases; nucleotides not matched to a gene: 6. The CDR3 loop spans 16 amino acids. Germline values: CDR1 MGHRA, CDR2 YSYEKL. CDR3 protein: CASSQGTGGSLYGYTF. The CDR3 coding sequence is TGCGCCAGCAGCCAGGGGACAGGGGGCTCCCTCTATGGCTACACCTTC.

This clonotype was found a few times. V and J are TRBV9 and TRBJ2-5; no firm D call. Germline CDR1 and CDR2: SGDLS and YYNGEE. Trimming left V 5 bases short and J 7 bases short, with 21 bases between. The CDR3 runs 15 residues. The CDR3 nucleotides are TGTGCCAGCAGGACCGGGCGTAACCCACGAGGGACCCAGTACTTC. Residues: CASRTGRNPRGTQYF.

The gene calls are TRBV4-1 and TRBJ1-2; no reliable D call. The CDR3 totals 15 residues. The germline gives CDR1 MGHRA, CDR2 YSYEKL. The germline V and J ends were trimmed by 4 bases and 4 bases, with 16 bases remaining between them. The CDR3 spells CASSRTTTVGYGYTF. The CDR3 DNA is TGCGCCAGCAGCCGAACGACTACAGTGGGCTATGGCTACACCTTC.

The chain couples TRBV7-9 to TRBJ1-4; TRBD1 agrees at 7 bases. The CDR3 runs 15 residues. With 1 base clipped from V and 6 bases from J, the junction kept 5 bases outside the gene matches. Per the germline V gene, CDR1 is SEHNR and CDR2 is FQNEAQ (reference sequence). For the CDR3, the DNA is TGTGCCAGCAGCTTAGTGAGGGACAGCCATGAAAAACTGTTTTTT. It is translated as CASSLVRDSHEKLFF.

The chain employs TRBV7-2 and TRBJ2-5, with 12 bases aligning to TRBD2. There are 17 residues in the CDR3. The V segment lost 5 bases and the J segment 1 base; nucleotides outside the gene matches: 8. The germline V gene encodes CDR1 SGHTA and CDR2 FQGNSA. The CDR3 loop reads CASSGLAGLSPQETQYF. CDR3 sequence (DNA): TGTGCCAGCAGCGGACTAGCGGGGTTAAGCCCCCAAGAGACCCAGTACTTC.

Many counts were recorded for this clonotype. V is TRBV20-1 and J is TRBJ1-2; a possible D gene is TRBD1 (5 bases). This CDR3 comprises 12 residues. The V gene's germline CDR1 is DFQATT and CDR2 SNEGSKA (reference sequence). V lost 5 bases and J lost 3, with 10 bases in between. In DNA form, the CDR3 reads TGCAGTGCTGCCAGGGACGACTATGGCTACACCTTC. Its translation is CSAARDDYGYTF.